This TCR beta chain appears in the sequencing data of a study of cytomegalovirus exposure and HLA in healthy donors. Both 60 Vbeta primers and 13 Jbeta primers went into the PCR. The data were produced by immunoSEQ multiplex PCR, yet TCRdb's version contains in-frame clones alone and is incomplete. The table includes fewer than 200,000 clones, roughly 85% detected once. The germline V and J ends were trimmed by 3 bases and 8 bases, with 16 bases remaining between them. The CDR3 sequence is 14 residues long. Germline V gene lookup returns CDR1 MGHRA and CDR2 YSYEKL. The sequencing input was PBMCs. This rearrangement joins TRBV4-1 to TRBJ1-2; no firm D call. This TCR derives from a woman under 30 in good health and CMV-seronegative. CDR3 DNA sequence: TGCGCCAGCAGCCATCCGACAACCACCGTAGGCTACACCTTC. Translated: CASSHPTTTVGYTF.